The T cell receptor beta chain described here comes from a study of blood T cell repertoires in COVID-19. Turning to the study itself: Researchers got acute and convalescent COVID-19 samples from the United States, Italy and Spain. PBMCs, B-cell-depleted T cells, or T cells were the source of the cDNA or gDNA that made up the material.

The CDR3 totals 14 residues. Germline lookup yields CDR1 SEHNR and CDR2 FQNEAQ (reference sequence). V gave up 3 bases and J gave up 9 bases, with 12 bases separating them. Per the original methods: Reference gene primer amplification yielded estimated nucleated cell counts. The repertoire was sequenced with immunoSEQ multiplex PCR; TCRdb's copy has only in-frame clones and lacks some. V and J calls and clone size are as listed in that table; D and trimming were resolved from the DNA. The data show 100,000 to 150,000 clones, with about 88% seen just once and roughly 1.2% held by the top ten. The TCR was taken from an elderly woman with acute or convalescent COVID-19. Sequencing input: peripheral blood. The V and J genes are TRBV7-9 and TRBJ1-6, with D perhaps TRBD1 (6 bases). In DNA, the CDR3 is TGTGCCAGCAGCTTTACAGGGATCGGTTCACCCCTCCACTTT. Its protein product is CASSFTGIGSPLHF.